The TCR beta chain described here comes from a study of blood T cell repertoires in COVID-19. Across the whole study: Spain, Italy and the United States supplied samples that represented acute and convalescent COVID-19. T cells, B-cell-depleted T cells, or PBMCs provided the cDNA or gDNA that served as material.

Germline values: CDR1 MNHEY, CDR2 SVGAGI. Trimming pared 0 bases from V and 1 base from J, leaving 9 bases between. CDR3 size: 15 residues. Source study methods: The authors estimated nucleated cell counts from reference gene primer amplification. The repertoire was sequenced with immunoSEQ multiplex PCR; TCRdb's copy has only in-frame clones and lacks some. D and trimming were read from the DNA, whereas the V and J calls and clone size are those reported in that table. The repertoire has about 330,000 clones, approximately 90% of them found once; the top ten carry approximately 4%. The gene calls are TRBV6-5 and TRBJ1-1; D is undetermined. This clonotype was sampled from a woman aged 50 to 65 with active or convalescent COVID-19. Sequencing was done on a sample of peripheral blood. As DNA, the CDR3 is TGTGCCAGCAGTTACTCGCTTGGCGGGAACACTGAAGCTTTCTTT. Translated: CASSYSLGGNTEAFF.